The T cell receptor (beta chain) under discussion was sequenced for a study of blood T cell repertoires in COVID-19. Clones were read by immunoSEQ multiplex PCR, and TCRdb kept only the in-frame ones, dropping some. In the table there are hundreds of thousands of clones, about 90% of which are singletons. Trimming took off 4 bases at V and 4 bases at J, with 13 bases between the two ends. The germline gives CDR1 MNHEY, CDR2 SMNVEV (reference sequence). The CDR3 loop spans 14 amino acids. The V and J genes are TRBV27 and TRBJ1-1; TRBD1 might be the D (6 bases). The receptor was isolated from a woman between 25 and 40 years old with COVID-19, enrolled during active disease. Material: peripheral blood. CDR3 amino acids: CASSSPGAGTEAFF. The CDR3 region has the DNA TGTGCCAGCAGTTCCCCAGGGGCCGGCACTGAAGCTTTCTTT.